This TCR beta chain derives from a study of Graves' ophthalmopathy and Graves' hyperthyroidism (dated by TCRdb to the late 2010s). Study-level background: Peripheral blood samples were taken at the time of initial diagnosis, before any treatment was given. A discovery set of 100 patients (43 ophthalmopathy, 60 or so stable hyperthyroidism) was enrolled to explore V-J signatures distinguishing ophthalmopathy from hyperthyroidism. Once sampling was done, hyperthyroidism patients were given methimazole at a starting dose of 30 mg daily, while ophthalmopathy patients were given high-dose intravenous methylprednisolone. The independent validation cohort included approximately 19 hyperthyroidism patients plus 17 patients who later progressed from hyperthyroidism to ophthalmopathy. In five or six hyperthyroidism patients, the T-cell repertoire of thyroid tissue was compared with the T-cell repertoire of blood. The study used signatures of the TCR beta repertoire to tell Graves' ophthalmopathy apart from Graves' hyperthyroidism and to predict which patients would progress to ophthalmopathy. In total, 135 blood samples were TCR-sequenced: around 42 ophthalmopathy, roughly 77 hyperthyroidism and roughly 17 hyperthyroidism-to-ophthalmopathy patients.

This clonotype was counted ten times or more. The antigen it binds to is not known. It has no much larger one-base neighbor in the sample; base qualities were not kept. What the research found in general, with its limitations: Among expanded thyroid clonotypes with frequency above 0.001, most also showed up in blood, which suggests that blood repertoires may reflect the thyroid immune response. Ophthalmopathy was separated from stable hyperthyroidism by the 13-signature model with around 89% sensitivity and 81.08% specificity in cross-validation and with 80%/75% in the test set. In validation, the model predicted ophthalmopathy progression with 70.59% sensitivity and 72.22% specificity; roughly 11 predicted patients were CT-confirmed with GO in a median of 6.5 months. No statistical method was used to predetermine the sample size, and group allocation was not hidden from the investigators.

V is shortened by 2 bases, J by 8 bases, and the region joining them spans 12 bases. Measured from the cysteine to the phenylalanine, the CDR3 is 13 residues long. The only DNA kept is the CDR3, 39 bases in frame from the first base. CDR1 SQVTM and CDR2 ANQGSEA were looked up in the germline V gene. For repertoire sequencing, TCR beta CDR3 regions were amplified from RNA transcripts. The first round was an RT-PCR using HTBI primers with the Qiagen OneStep RT-PCR kit, and this first round was followed by a second-round multiplex PCR, then size selection and purification. Sequencing of the libraries was carried out on an Illumina HiSeq2000 in paired-end mode with 100 bp reads. The study's processing was this. Reads were processed with SOAPnuke, discarding reads with adapters, uncalled bases, mean Phred below 15, or no exact constant-primer or identifier match. High-quality paired reads were merged with COPE v1.2.5. Clonotypes were defined as unique nucleotide sequences and were aligned to IMGT TRB V, D and J references using MiTCR v1.1. The analysis was limited to V-J combinations with a frequency above 0.0001, which together covered 99.2% of repertoires. A TCR clonal expansion and chaos score per V-J combination was defined as the ratio of F50 clonal expansion to chaos observed in the TCRdist matrix. Welch's t-statistics and random forest were used to reduce features to about a dozen V-J combinations, which were fed into a naive Bayes classifier. Thyroid-blood repertoire similarity was quantified with the Morisita-Horn index. The raw public data were reprocessed by TCRdb itself: fastp quality trimming at Q25, MiXCR clonotype calling, in-frame beta chains only. CDR3 protein sequences are deduplicated, and each keeps its most common genes and DNA. Clone size and V and J calls follow TCRdb, not the original study. This sample lists roughly 350,000 distinct CDR3 sequences; about a sixth were detected once. The top ten constitute 2.4% of the sample.

A patient counted as having stable hyperthyroidism if there was no progression to ophthalmopathy within 18 months of follow-up. Hyperthyroidism patients were newly diagnosed, were aged 18 to 65 years, and had a disease duration under 2 months. Patients with other autoimmune diseases, uncontrolled infections, pregnancy or lactation were excluded. Clinical symptoms, serum thyroxine, TRAb, thyroid ultrasound and orbital computed tomography were used for diagnosis. Ficoll-Paque density gradient centrifugation was used to isolate PBMCs from approximately 10 ml of fresh peripheral blood. Total RNA was extracted with Trizol reagent and quality-checked on an Agilent 2100 Bioanalyzer.

This receptor was obtained from an adult woman with stable Graves' hyperthyroidism. The chain is made from TRBV29-1 and TRBJ2-2; the D gene is not confidently resolved. Input material: peripheral blood. The CDR3 here reads CSVESRLPGELFF. At the DNA level, the sequence is TGCAGCGTTGAATCGCGCCTTCCTGGGGAGCTGTTTTTT.